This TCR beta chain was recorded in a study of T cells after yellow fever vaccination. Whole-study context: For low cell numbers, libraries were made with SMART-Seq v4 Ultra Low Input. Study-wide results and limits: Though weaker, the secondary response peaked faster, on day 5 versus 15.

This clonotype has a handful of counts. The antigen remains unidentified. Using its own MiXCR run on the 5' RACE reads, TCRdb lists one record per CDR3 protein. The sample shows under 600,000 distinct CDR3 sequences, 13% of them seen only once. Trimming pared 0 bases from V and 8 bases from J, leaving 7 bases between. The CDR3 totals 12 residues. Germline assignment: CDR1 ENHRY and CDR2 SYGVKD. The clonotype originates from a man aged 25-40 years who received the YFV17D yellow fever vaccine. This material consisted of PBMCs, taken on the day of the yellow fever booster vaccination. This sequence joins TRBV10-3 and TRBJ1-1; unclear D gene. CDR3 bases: TGTGCCATCAGTGAGTCTACAGACGAAGCTTTCTTT. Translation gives CAISESTDEAFF.